One and the same sample provided the 2 T cell receptor beta chains below, sequenced in a study of cytomegalovirus exposure and HLA in healthy donors. Libraries were prepared by immunoSEQ multiplex PCR; TCRdb keeps only in-frame clonotypes and omits some of them. The sample shows over 200,000 clones, 90% of them seen only once. The sample taken for sequencing was PBMCs. The receptors come from a woman younger than 45 in good health and CMV-seronegative.

This chain uses TRBV11-2 with TRBJ2-1; TRBD2 aligns across 8 bases. V shed 5 bases and J 7 bases; nucleotides not matched to a gene: 13. The CDR3 loop spans 16 amino acids. Germline V gene sequence: CDR1 SGHAT, CDR2 FQNNGV. For the CDR3, the DNA is TGTGCCAGCAGCCGTGGACAGACTAGACTAGCGAATGAGCAGTTCTTC. Protein: CASSRGQTRLANEQFF. The full variable domain, with the rest looked up from reference TRBV11-2 and TRBJ2-1, is EAGVAQSPRYKIIEKRQSVAFWCNPISGHATLYWYQQILGQGPKLLIQFQNNGVVDDSQLPKDRFSAERLKGVDSTLKIQPAKLEDSAVYLCASSRGQTRLANEQFFGPGTRLTVL.

This rearrangement joins TRBV4-3 to TRBJ2-2, with D possibly TRBD2 on 6 matching bases. The germline CDR1 and CDR2 sequences are LGHNA and YSLEER. Trimming removed 0 bases at V and 0 bases at J, with 14 bases between. This CDR3 comprises 18 residues. In nucleotides, the CDR3 is TGCGCCAGCAGCCAAGACCCCCTCGCGGGATCGAACACCGGGGAGCTGTTTTTT. Translated, it gives CASSQDPLAGSNTGELFF.